A selection of T cell receptor beta chains follows, all from one sample in a study of blood T cell repertoires in COVID-19. The table came from immunoSEQ multiplex PCR; TCRdb's copy has only in-frame clones and leaves some out. The table has about 410,000 clones, 70% to 90% seen once. The sequenced material came from peripheral blood. The receptors shown here come from a woman in her 30s with active or convalescent COVID-19. The CDR3 runs from the conserved cysteine through the conserved F or W. A D gene is named only where the DNA matches it firmly. Only some rows state a clone size, as once, few, many or a class for expanded clones.

v_call	clone_size	j_call	d_call	cdr3_aa	cdr3_nt
TRBV7-9	NA	TRBJ2-5	NA	CASSPDGGGETQYF	TGTGCCAGCAGCCCCGATGGCGGTGGGGAGACCCAGTACTTC
TRBV12-3/TRBV12-4	few	TRBJ1-4	TRBD1	CASRDRGEKLFF	TGTGCCAGCCGGGACAGGGGTGAAAAACTGTTTTTT
TRBV11-2	NA	TRBJ1-2	TRBD1	CASSLTIQGAHGYTF	TGTGCCAGCAGCCTAACTATCCAGGGGGCGCACGGCTACACCTTC
TRBV9	NA	TRBJ1-1	NA	CASSSRWGENTEAFF	TGTGCCAGCAGCTCCCGTTGGGGGGAGAACACTGAAGCTTTCTTT
TRBV11-2	NA	TRBJ2-1	TRBD2	CASSWGLAGIYEQFF	TGTGCCAGCAGCTGGGGGCTAGCGGGAATATATGAGCAGTTCTTC
TRBV27	NA	TRBJ2-1	TRBD2	CASSFRGGSYNEQFF	TGTGCCAGCAGTTTTCGGGGGGGCTCCTACAATGAGCAGTTCTTC
TRBV6-6	NA	TRBJ1-3	TRBD1	CASSYDSGGTIYF	TGTGCCAGCAGTTATGACTCAGGGGGCACCATATATTTT
TRBV14	once	TRBJ1-5	NA	CASSQDPGIAQHF	TGTGCCAGCAGCCAAGATCCGGGTATTGCCCAGCATTTT
TRBV13	NA	TRBJ2-7	NA	CASSLGRQGGHYEQYF	TGTGCCAGCAGCTTAGGCCGGCAGGGGGGACATTACGAGCAGTACTTC
TRBV19	NA	TRBJ1-1	NA	CASKFGSTGVNTEAFF	TGTGCCAGTAAATTTGGGTCGACAGGAGTGAACACTGAAGCTTTCTTT
TRBV25-1	NA	TRBJ2-3	NA	CASSGGESRRAPTDTQYF	TGTGCCAGCAGTGGGGGGGAATCAAGGCGGGCCCCTACAGATACGCAGTATTTT
TRBV5-4	NA	TRBJ2-1	TRBD1	CASSLRGQDSYNEQFF	TGTGCCAGCAGCTTGAGAGGACAGGATTCCTACAATGAGCAGTTCTTC
TRBV3-1/TRBV3-2	NA	TRBJ2-1	NA	CASSQEGVGGARHNEQFF	TGTGCCAGCAGCCAAGAAGGAGTTGGGGGCGCTCGACACAATGAGCAGTTCTTC
TRBV9	NA	TRBJ2-5	NA	CASSPTGREETQYF	TGTGCCAGCAGCCCGACGGGCAGGGAAGAGACCCAGTACTTC
TRBV6-5	few	TRBJ1-2	TRBD1	CASSFTGTGGSYTF	TGTGCCAGCAGTTTCACCGGGACAGGGGGCAGCTACACCTTC
TRBV18	NA	TRBJ1-5	NA	CASSPSTQGPQHF	TGTGCCAGCTCACCATCGACCCAGGGGCCCCAGCATTTT
TRBV19	NA	TRBJ1-1	NA	CASSATGVMNTEAFF	TGTGCCAGTAGCGCCACGGGGGTCATGAACACTGAAGCTTTCTTT
TRBV11-2	few	TRBJ2-1	TRBD2	CASSSTSGYNEQFF	TGTGCCAGCAGCTCGACTAGCGGATACAATGAGCAGTTCTTC
TRBV4-1	once	TRBJ1-1	TRBD1	CASSQDGTGGNTEAFF	TGCGCCAGCAGCCAAGATGGGACAGGGGGGAACACTGAAGCTTTCTTT
TRBV29-1	NA	TRBJ2-3	NA	CSVESSSHTQYF	TGCAGCGTTGAGTCTAGCTCTCATACGCAGTATTTT
TRBV6-6	NA	TRBJ2-7	TRBD1	CASRLGQGTYEQYF	TGTGCCAGCAGACTCGGACAGGGTACCTACGAGCAGTACTTC
TRBV5-1	NA	TRBJ1-4	TRBD1	CASSPGQGSEKLFF	TGCGCCAGCAGCCCGGGACAGGGGTCTGAAAAACTGTTTTTT
TRBV2	NA	TRBJ2-3	TRBD2	CASSDVPGLVSTDTQYF	TGTGCCAGCAGTGACGTCCCGGGACTAGTTAGCACAGATACGCAGTATTTT
TRBV18	few	TRBJ1-2	NA	CASSPGGGGLYTF	TGTGCCAGCTCACCAGGTGGTGGAGGACTTTACACCTTC
TRBV11-2	NA	TRBJ2-3	TRBD2	CASSPGTSGGYTQYF	TGTGCCAGCAGCCCAGGGACTAGCGGGGGTTATACGCAGTATTTT
TRBV18	NA	TRBJ1-2	NA	CASSPQEGINYGYTF	TGTGCCAGCTCACCACAGGAGGGGATCAACTATGGCTACACCTTC
TRBV19	NA	TRBJ1-5	TRBD1	CASNPTGFSNQPQHF	TGTGCCAGTAACCCGACAGGGTTTAGCAATCAGCCCCAGCATTTT
TRBV9	NA	TRBJ2-1	NA	CASSVVSRSGNEQFF	TGTGCCAGCAGCGTAGTTAGCCGGAGCGGGAATGAGCAGTTCTTC
TRBV6-5	NA	TRBJ2-1	NA	CASSPSMGAYNEQFF	TGTGCCAGCAGTCCCTCGATGGGCGCCTACAATGAGCAGTTCTTC